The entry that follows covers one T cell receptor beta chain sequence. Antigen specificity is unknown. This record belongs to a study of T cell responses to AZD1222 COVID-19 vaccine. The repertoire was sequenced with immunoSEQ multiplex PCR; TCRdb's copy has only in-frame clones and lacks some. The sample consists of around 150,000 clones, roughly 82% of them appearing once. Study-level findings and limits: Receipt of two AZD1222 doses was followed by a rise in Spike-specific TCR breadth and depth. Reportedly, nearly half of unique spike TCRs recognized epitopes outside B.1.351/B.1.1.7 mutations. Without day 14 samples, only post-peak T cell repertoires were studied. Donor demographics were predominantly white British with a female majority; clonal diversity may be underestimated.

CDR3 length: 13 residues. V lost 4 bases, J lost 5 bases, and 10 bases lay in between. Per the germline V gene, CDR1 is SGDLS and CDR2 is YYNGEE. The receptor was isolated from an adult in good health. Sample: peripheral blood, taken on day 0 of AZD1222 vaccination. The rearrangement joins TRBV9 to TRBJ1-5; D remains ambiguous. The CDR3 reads CASSPMDDQPQHF. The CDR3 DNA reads TGTGCCAGCAGCCCAATGGATGATCAGCCCCAGCATTTT. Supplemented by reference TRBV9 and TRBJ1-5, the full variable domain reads DSGVTQTPKHLITATGQRVTLRCSPRSGDLSVYWYQQSLDQGLQFLIQYYNGEERAKGNILERFSAQQFPDLHSELNLSSLELGDSALYFCASSPMDDQPQHFGDGTRLSIL.